This TCR beta chain was recovered during a study of blood T cell repertoires in COVID-19. Study summary: The United States, Italy and Spain were the sources of the acute and convalescent COVID-19 samples. T cells, B-cell-depleted T cells, or PBMCs supplied cDNA or gDNA.

Measured with immunoSEQ multiplex PCR; TCRdb has only the in-frame clones, and not every one. This repertoire shows a few hundred thousand clones, around nine tenths found once; its top ten account for 8% to 10%. Enrolled through a virtual design, the participants were between roughly 18 and 89 years of age and came from 24 US areas. Participant-reported clinical history was the basis for cohort assignment. The length of the CDR3 is 19 residues. V was pared by 0 bases and J by 4 bases, with 15 bases of the junction left unmatched. Germline CDR1 LGHNA, CDR2 YSLEER. Sequencing was carried out using PBMCs or T cells enriched from blood (not recorded which). The receptor comes from a man aged 35 to 55 who had recovered from COVID-19. V gene TRBV4-3 combines with J gene TRBJ2-1; 7 nucleotides match TRBD1. The CDR3 loop is CASSQDTIYSGGIYNEQFF. The DNA for the CDR3 is TGCGCCAGCAGCCAAGACACTATCTATTCAGGGGGTATTTACAATGAGCAGTTCTTC.